This T cell receptor (beta chain) emerged from a study of blood T cell repertoires in COVID-19. Study-wide background: From T cells, B-cell-depleted T cells, or PBMCs came the material, which was cDNA or gDNA.

Per the authors' pipeline: Scientists estimated how many nucleated cells there were by amplifying reference gene primers. Assay used: immunoSEQ multiplex PCR; TCRdb lists only in-frame clones, some missing. V and J calls and clone size are copied from that table; D and trimming were computed from the DNA. This table holds fewer than 80,000 clones, roughly 85% found once. The CDR3 has 16 residues. Trimming took 1 base from V and 0 from J, leaving 10 bases between them. Germline lookup yields CDR1 MGHRA and CDR2 YSYEKL. The chain employs TRBV4-1 and TRBJ2-1; no clear D gene. The specimen sequenced was peripheral blood. This clonotype was obtained from a young man with acute or convalescent COVID-19. DNA of the CDR3: TGCGCCAGCAGCCAAGGGCTAGTCCACTCCTACAATGAGCAGTTCTTC. This sequence encodes CASSQGLVHSYNEQFF.